The rows below give T cell receptor beta chains drawn from one sample of a study of cytomegalovirus exposure and HLA in healthy donors. The protocol was immunoSEQ multiplex PCR, while the TCRdb copy is restricted to in-frame clones and leaves out a portion. The sample carries around 190,000 clones, around 86% recorded once. The sequenced material came from PBMCs. These receptors were obtained from a woman under 30 in good health and CMV-seronegative. The CDR3 runs from the conserved cysteine through the conserved F or W. The order of the fields is V gene, J gene, CDR3 protein.

TRBV30	TRBJ1-2	CAWHLPVETGRYGYTF
TRBV6-4	TRBJ2-1	CASSDSPGQGYNEQFF
TRBV9	TRBJ1-3	CASSVGQGSYGNTIYF
TRBV7-8	TRBJ2-5	CASSLEGGRAGETQYF
TRBV6-1	TRBJ2-7	CASSAGPTYEQYF
TRBV18	TRBJ1-1	CASSPPNRGNTEAFF
TRBV6-5	TRBJ2-7	CASSRLAGYEQYF
TRBV5-1	TRBJ2-7	CASSTGLAGGLFHEQYF
TRBV5-1	TRBJ2-7	CASSLASGGSYEQYF
TRBV9	TRBJ1-6	CASSVEDRESPLHF
TRBV7-8	TRBJ1-2	CASSLALTGRHGYTF
TRBV9	TRBJ1-1	CASSDPGDRGRVNTEAFF
TRBV30	TRBJ2-5	CAWSANRGAGETQYF
TRBV9	TRBJ2-2	CASQRGFPGELFF
TRBV10-3	TRBJ2-7	CAIRFGTGDEQYF
TRBV27	TRBJ2-2	CASSTSDRGEGVFF
TRBV13	TRBJ2-3	CASSLLEADTQYF
TRBV18	TRBJ1-5	CASSPVQGAGQPQHF
TRBV14	TRBJ2-1	CASSVRQPIYTSEQFF
TRBV7-2	TRBJ1-1	CASSWSGTGNTEAFF
TRBV2	TRBJ1-1	CASTAQGFEAFF
TRBV27	TRBJ1-4	CASSRRDRANEKLFF
TRBV4-1	TRBJ1-2	CASSQEAGILYGYTF
TRBV13	TRBJ1-1	CASSLDGGVNTEAFF
TRBV7-8	TRBJ2-7	CASSLVGSASGREYF
TRBV6-6	TRBJ1-1	CASSYFSRGGTEAFF
TRBV5-1	TRBJ1-6	CASSLAGTGRSYNSPLHF